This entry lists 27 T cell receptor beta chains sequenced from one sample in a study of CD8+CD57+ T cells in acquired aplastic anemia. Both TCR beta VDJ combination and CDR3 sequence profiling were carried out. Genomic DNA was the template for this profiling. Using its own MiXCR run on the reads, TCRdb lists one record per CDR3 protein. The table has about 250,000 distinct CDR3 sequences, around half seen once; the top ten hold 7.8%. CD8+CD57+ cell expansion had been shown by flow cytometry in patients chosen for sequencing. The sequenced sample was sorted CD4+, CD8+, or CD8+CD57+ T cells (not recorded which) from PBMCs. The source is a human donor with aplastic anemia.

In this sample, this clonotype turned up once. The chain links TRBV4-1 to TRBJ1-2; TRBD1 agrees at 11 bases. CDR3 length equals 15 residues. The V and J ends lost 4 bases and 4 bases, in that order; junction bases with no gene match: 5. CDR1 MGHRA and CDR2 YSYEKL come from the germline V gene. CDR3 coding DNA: TGCGCCAGCAGCCCCGGACAGGGGGCCGCCTATGGCTACACCTTC. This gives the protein CASSPGQGAAYGYTF.

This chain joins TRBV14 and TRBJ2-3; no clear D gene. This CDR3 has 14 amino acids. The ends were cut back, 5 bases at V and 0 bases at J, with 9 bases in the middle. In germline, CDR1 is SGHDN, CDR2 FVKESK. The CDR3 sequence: CASSIVDSTDTQYF. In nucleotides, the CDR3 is TGTGCCAGCAGCATAGTTGACAGCACAGATACGCAGTATTTT.

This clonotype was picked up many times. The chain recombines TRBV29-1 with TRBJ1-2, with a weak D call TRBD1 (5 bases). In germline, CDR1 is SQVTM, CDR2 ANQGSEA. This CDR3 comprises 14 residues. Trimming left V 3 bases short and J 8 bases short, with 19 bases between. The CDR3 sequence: CSVEAFGDEWGYTF. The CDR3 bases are TGCAGCGTTGAGGCCTTCGGGGACGAGTGGGGCTACACCTTC.

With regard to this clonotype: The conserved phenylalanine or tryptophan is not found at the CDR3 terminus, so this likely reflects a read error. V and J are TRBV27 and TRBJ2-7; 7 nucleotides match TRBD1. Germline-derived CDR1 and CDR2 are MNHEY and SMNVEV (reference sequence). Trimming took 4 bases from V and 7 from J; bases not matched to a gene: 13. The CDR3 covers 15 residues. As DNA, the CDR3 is TGTGCCAGCAGTTCTTCCAAAAGACAGGGTCAGGAGCAGTACCTC. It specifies CASSSSKRQGQEQYL.

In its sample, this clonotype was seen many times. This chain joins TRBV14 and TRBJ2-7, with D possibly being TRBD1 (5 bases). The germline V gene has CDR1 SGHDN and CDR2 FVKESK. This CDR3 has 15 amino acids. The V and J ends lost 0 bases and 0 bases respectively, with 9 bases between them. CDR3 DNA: TGTGCCAGCAGCCAAGATGACAGACCCTCCTACGAGCAGTACTTC. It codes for CASSQDDRPSYEQYF.

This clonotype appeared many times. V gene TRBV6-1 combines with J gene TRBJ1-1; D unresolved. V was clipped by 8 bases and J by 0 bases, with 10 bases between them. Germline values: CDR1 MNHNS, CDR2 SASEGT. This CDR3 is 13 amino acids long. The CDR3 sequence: CASFISMNTEAFF. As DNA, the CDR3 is TGTGCCAGCTTCATCTCAATGAACACTGAAGCTTTCTTT.

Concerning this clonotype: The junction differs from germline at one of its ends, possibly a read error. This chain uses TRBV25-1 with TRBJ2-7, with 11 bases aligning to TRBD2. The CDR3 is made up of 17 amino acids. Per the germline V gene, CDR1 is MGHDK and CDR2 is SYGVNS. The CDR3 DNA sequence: TGCGCCAGCAGTGAGGGTAGCGGGGGGGCCGCCTTCCACGAGCAGTACTTC. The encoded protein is CASSEGSGGAAFHEQYF.

The CDR3 coding sequence is TGTGCCATCAGTGAAGACACTGACGAGCAGTACTTC. Translated, it gives CAISEDTDEQYF. V gene TRBV10-3 combines with J gene TRBJ2-7; D gene unclear. Deletions cut 3 bases from V and 5 bases from J, with 8 bases between. Per germline, CDR1 ENHRY and CDR2 SYGVKD. The CDR3 is 12 amino acids.

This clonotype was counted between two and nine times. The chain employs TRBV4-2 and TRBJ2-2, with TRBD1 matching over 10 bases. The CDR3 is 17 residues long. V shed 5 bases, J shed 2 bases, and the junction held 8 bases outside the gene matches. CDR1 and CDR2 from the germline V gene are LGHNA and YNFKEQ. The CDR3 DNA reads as TGTGCCAGCAGCTATTTAGGGGACAGGGGAAACACCGGGGAGCTGTTTTTT. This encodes CASSYLGDRGNTGELFF.

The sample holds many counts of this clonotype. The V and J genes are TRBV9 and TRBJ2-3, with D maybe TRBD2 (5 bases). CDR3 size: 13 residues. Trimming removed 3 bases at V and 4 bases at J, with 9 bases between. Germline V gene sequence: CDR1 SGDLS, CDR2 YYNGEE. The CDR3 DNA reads TGTGCCAGCAGCGCCCTACTAGCAGATACGCAGTATTTT. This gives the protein CASSALLADTQYF. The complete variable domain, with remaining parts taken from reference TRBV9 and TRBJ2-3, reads DSGVTQTPKHLITATGQRVTLRCSPRSGDLSVYWYQQSLDQGLQFLIQYYNGEERAKGNILERFSAQQFPDLHSELNLSSLELGDSALYFCASSALLADTQYFGPGTRLTVL.

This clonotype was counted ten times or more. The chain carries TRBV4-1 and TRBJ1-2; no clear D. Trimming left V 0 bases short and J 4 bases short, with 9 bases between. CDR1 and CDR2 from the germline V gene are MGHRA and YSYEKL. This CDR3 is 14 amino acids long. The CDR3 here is CASSQDVVTYGYTF. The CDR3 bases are TGCGCCAGCAGCCAAGATGTGGTAACCTATGGCTACACCTTC.

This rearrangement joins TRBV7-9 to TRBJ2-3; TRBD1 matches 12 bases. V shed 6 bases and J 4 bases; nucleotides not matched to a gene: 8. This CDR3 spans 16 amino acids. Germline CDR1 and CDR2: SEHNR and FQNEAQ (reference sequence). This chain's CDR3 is CASRQAGTGGSDTQYF. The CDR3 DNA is TGTGCCAGCAGGCAAGCCGGGACAGGGGGCTCAGATACGCAGTATTTT.

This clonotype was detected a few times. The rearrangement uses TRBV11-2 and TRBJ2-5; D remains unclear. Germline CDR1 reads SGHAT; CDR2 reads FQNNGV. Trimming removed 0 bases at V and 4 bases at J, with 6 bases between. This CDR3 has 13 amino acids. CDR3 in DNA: TGTGCCAGCAGCTTAGAAGGAAGAGAGACCCAGTACTTC. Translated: CASSLEGRETQYF.

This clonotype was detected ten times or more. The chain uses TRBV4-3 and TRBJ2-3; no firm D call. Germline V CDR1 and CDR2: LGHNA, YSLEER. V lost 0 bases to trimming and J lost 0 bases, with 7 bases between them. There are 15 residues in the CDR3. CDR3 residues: CASSQDRRSTDTQYF. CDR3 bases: TGCGCCAGCAGCCAAGATAGGCGGAGCACAGATACGCAGTATTTT.

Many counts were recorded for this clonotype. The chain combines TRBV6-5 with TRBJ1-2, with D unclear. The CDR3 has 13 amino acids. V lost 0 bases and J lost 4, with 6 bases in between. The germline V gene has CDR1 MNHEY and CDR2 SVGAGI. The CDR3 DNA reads TGTGCCAGCAGTTACTCGCTGTTCTATGGCTACACCTTC. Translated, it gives CASSYSLFYGYTF.

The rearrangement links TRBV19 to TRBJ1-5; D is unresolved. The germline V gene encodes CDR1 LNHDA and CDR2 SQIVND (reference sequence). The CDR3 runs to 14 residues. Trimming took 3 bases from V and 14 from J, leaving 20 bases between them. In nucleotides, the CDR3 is TGTGCCAGTAGTATCTCTCTAGCGGATTACAATGAGCATTTT. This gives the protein CASSISLADYNEHF.

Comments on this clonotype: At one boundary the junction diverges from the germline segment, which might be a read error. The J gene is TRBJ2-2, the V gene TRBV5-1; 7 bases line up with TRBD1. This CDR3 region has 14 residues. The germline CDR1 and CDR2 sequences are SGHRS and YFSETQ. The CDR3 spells CASSFRQGTGEPFF. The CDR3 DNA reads TGCGCCAGCAGCTTCCGACAGGGTACCGGGGAGCCGTTTTTT. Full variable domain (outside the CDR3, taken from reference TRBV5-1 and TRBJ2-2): KAGVTQTPRYLIKTRGQQVTLSCSPISGHRSVSWYQQTPGQGLQFLFEYFSETQRNKGNFPGRFSGRQFSNSRSEMNVSTLELGDSALYLCASSFRQGTGEPFFGEGSRLTVL.

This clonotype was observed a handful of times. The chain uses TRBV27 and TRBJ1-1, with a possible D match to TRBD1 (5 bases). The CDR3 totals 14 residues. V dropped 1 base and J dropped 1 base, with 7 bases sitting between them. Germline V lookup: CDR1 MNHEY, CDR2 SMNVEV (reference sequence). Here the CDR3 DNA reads TGTGCCAGCAGTTTATGGGGCAAGAACACTGAAGCTTTCTTT. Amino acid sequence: CASSLWGKNTEAFF.

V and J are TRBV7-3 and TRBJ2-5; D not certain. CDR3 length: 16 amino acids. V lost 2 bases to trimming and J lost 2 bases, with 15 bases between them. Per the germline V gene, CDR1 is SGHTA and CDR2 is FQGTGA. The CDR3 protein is CASSLGLGVGQETQYF. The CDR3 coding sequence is TGTGCCAGCAGCTTAGGTCTGGGCGTAGGTCAAGAGACCCAGTACTTC.

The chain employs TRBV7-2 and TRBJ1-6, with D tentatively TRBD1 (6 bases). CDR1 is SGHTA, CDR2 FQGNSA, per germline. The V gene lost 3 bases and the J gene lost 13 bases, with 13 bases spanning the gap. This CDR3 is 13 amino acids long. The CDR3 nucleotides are TGTGCCAGCAGCTTTGACAGGTCTGGGCCCCTCCACTTT. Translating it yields CASSFDRSGPLHF.

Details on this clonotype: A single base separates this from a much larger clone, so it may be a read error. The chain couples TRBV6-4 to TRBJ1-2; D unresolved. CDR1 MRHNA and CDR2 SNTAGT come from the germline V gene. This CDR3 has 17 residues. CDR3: CASSDSRSRVPPDGCTF. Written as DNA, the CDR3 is TGTGCCAGCAGTGACTCGAGGTCCCGGGTTCCCCCCGATGGCTGCACCTTC.

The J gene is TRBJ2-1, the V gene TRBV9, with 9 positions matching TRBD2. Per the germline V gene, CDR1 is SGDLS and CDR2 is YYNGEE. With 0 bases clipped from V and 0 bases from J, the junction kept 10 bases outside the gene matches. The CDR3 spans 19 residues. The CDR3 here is CASSVDLAGRQYSYNEQFF. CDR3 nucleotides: TGTGCCAGCAGCGTAGACCTAGCGGGGCGTCAGTACTCCTACAATGAGCAGTTCTTC.

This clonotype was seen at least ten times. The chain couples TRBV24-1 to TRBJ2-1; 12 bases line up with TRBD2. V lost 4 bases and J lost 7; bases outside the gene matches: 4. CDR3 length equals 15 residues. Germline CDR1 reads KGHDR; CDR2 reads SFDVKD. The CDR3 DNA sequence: TGTGCCACCAGTGAAAGGACTAGCGGGACTAATGAGCAGTTCTTC. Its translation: CATSERTSGTNEQFF.

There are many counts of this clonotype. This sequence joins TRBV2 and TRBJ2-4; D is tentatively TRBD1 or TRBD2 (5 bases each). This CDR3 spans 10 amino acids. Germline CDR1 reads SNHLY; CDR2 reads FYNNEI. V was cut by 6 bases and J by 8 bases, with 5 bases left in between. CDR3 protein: CASRGDIQYF. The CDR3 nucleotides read TGTGCCAGCAGGGGGGACATTCAGTACTTC.

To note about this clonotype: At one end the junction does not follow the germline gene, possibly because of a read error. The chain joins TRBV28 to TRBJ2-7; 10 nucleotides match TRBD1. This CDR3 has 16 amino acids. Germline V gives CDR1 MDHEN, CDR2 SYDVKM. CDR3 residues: CASSEPTGTGDYERYF. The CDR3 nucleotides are TGTGCCAGCAGCGAACCTACCGGGACAGGGGACTACGAGCGGTACTTC. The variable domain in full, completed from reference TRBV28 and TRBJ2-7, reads DVKVTQSSRYLVKRTGEKVFLECVQDMDHENMFWYRQDPGLGLRLIYFSYDVKMKEKGDIPEGYSVSREKKERFSLILESASTNQTSMYLCASSEPTGTGDYERYFGPGTRLTVT.

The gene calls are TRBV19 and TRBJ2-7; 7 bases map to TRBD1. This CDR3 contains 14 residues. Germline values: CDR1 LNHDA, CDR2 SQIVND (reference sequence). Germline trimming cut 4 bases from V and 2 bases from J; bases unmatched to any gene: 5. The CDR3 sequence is CASSKGRGTYEQYF. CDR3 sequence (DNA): TGTGCCAGTAGTAAGGGCAGGGGGACCTACGAGCAGTACTTC.

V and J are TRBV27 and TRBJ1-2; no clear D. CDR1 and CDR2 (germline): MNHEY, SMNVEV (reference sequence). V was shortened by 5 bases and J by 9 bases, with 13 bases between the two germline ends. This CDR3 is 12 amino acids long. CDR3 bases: TGTGCCAGCAGTAATTACGAAGGAAGCTACACCTTC. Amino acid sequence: CASSNYEGSYTF.